This TCR beta chain originates from a study of cytomegalovirus exposure and HLA in healthy donors. The study, taken as a whole, reports: In a later analysis, TCR association rates varied by HLA locus: DRB1 most, HLA-C fewest.

V shed 1 base and J shed 4 bases, with 5 bases lying between them. Germline values: CDR1 SQVTM, CDR2 ANQGSEA. The CDR3 is 11 amino acids. Donors likely had unrecorded immune exposures despite being nominally healthy when sampled. Turning to this clone: Its antigen remains unknown.

PCR involved 60 Vbeta and 13 Jbeta primers. Clones were read by immunoSEQ multiplex PCR, and TCRdb kept only the in-frame ones, dropping some. The sample contains about 150,000 clones, nearly 80% of which appear only once. The TCR was taken from a man in his forties in good health and CMV-seropositive. Sequences were obtained from PBMCs. This rearrangement joins TRBV29-1 to TRBJ2-7; D not resolved. The CDR3 nucleotides are TGCAGCGTTGAAGGTTCTTACGAGCAGTACTTC. It translates to CSVEGSYEQYF.